These T cell receptor beta chains were read from a single sample in a study of shared clonotypes between healthy human individuals. Sequencing was performed with immunoSEQ multiplex PCR; in TCRdb, only in-frame clones are kept and a portion is missing. Here the sample spans about 2.4 million clones, around 90% being singletons. The material sequenced was naive CD4+ T cells sorted from blood. These receptors all come from a man younger than 30 in good health. Each CDR3 is given with its conserved first and last residue. Each record gives: D gene, V gene, J gene, clone size, CDR3 DNA, CDR3 protein. The D gene is left open where the match is weak. The size field is filled for only some rows; it gives once, few, many or a size class.

TRBD2	TRBV28	TRBJ2-7	-	TGTGCCAGCAGTTCCAGCGGGGGGGCCTACGAGCAGTACTTC	CASSSSGGAYEQYF
-	TRBV20-1	TRBJ1-2	-	TGCAGTGCTAGAGACAGGAATGGCTACACCTTC	CSARDRNGYTF
-	TRBV7-7	TRBJ2-3	-	TGTGCTAGCAGCTTAGGTTCGGGGGATACGCAGTATTTT	CASSLGSGDTQYF
TRBD1	TRBV27	TRBJ1-6	-	TGTGCCAGCAGTTTCGGGACAGGGAATAATTCACCCCTCCACTTT	CASSFGTGNNSPLHF
-	TRBV4-1	TRBJ1-4	-	TGCGCCAGCAGCCTCCCAAGCCAGGGAAATGAAAAACTGTTTTTT	CASSLPSQGNEKLFF
TRBD2	TRBV27	TRBJ2-2	-	TGTGCCAGCAGTTTAGCGGGAGTCAGCACCGGGGAGCTGTTTTTT	CASSLAGVSTGELFF
-	TRBV25-1	TRBJ2-7	once	TGTGCCAGCAGTACGGAATCCTACGAGCAGTACTTC	CASSTESYEQYF
TRBD1	TRBV6-1	TRBJ2-3	-	TGTGCCAGCAGTGCGCCGACAGGGGGATTGACTACGCAGTATTTT	CASSAPTGGLTTQYF
TRBD1	TRBV7-9	TRBJ1-1	-	TGTGCCAGCAGCTTTCTCGGACAGGCGAACACTGAAGCTTTCTTT	CASSFLGQANTEAFF
-	TRBV7-9	TRBJ1-4	-	TGTGCCAGCAGTCGGGTAACTGCAACTAATGAAAAACTGTTTTTT	CASSRVTATNEKLFF
-	TRBV15	TRBJ2-3	-	TGTGCCACCAGCAGCGGGAGTACTAGCACAGATACGCAGTATTTT	CATSSGSTSTDTQYF
-	TRBV6-5	TRBJ2-7	-	TGTGCCACCCAAGGATGGGGACCTACCTACGAGCAGTACTTC	CATQGWGPTYEQYF
TRBD1	TRBV29-1	TRBJ2-2	-	TGCAGCGTTCTGACAGGGACCAACACCGGGGAGCTGTTTTTT	CSVLTGTNTGELFF
-	TRBV6-6	TRBJ1-1	-	TGTGCCAGCAGTTACCCCAGGGGACGATTAAACACTGAAGCTTTCTTT	CASSYPRGRLNTEAFF
-	TRBV19	TRBJ1-1	-	TGTGCCAGTAGTACCCCAGTGGGGACTGAAGCTTTCTTT	CASSTPVGTEAFF
TRBD2	TRBV23-1	TRBJ2-1	-	TGCGCCAGCAGTCAATCCAAGCGGGAGGGGGGTTCCTACAATGAGCAGTTCTTC	CASSQSKREGGSYNEQFF
-	TRBV5-1	TRBJ1-4	-	TGCGCCAGCAGCATCGGACGGCCGGCTAATGAAAAACTGTTTTTT	CASSIGRPANEKLFF
TRBD1	TRBV30	TRBJ1-6	once	TGTGCCTGGAGTGTAAACAGGGGATCCTATAATTCACCCCTCCACTTT	CAWSVNRGSYNSPLHF
TRBD2	TRBV15	TRBJ2-3	-	TGTGCCACCAGTCCCGACCTAGCGGGGGGCGGAGATACGCAGTATTTT	CATSPDLAGGGDTQYF
-	TRBV20-1	TRBJ2-1	-	TGCAGTGCTGACCCTGATTATGAGCAGTTCTTC	CSADPDYEQFF
TRBD2	TRBV7-2	TRBJ2-5	-	TGTGCCAGCAGCTTAGTTGGGGGAGGGAAAGAGACCCAGTACTTC	CASSLVGGGKETQYF
-	TRBV20-1	TRBJ2-3	-	TGCAGTGCTGGGGAGGTAGATACGCAGTATTTT	CSAGEVDTQYF
TRBD1	TRBV5-1	TRBJ1-1	-	TGCGCCAGCAGCTTCTATTCCGGACAGGGCACTGAAGCTTTCTTT	CASSFYSGQGTEAFF
-	TRBV5-5	TRBJ2-6	-	TGTGCCAGCAGCCGAACGCCCGACAGCTCTGGGGCCAACGTCCTGACTTTC	CASSRTPDSSGANVLTF
TRBD1	TRBV10-1	TRBJ2-7	-	TGCGCCAGCAGTGAGTCGGGCAGGGGGAGATCCTACGAGCAGTACTTC	CASSESGRGRSYEQYF
-	TRBV25-1	TRBJ2-5	-	TGTGCCAGCAGTGAATATGAGACCCAGTACTTC	CASSEYETQYF
-	TRBV25-1	TRBJ1-1	-	TGTGCCAGCAGTGAATGGGCTTTAGGTCCTCCTGGAGCTTTCTTT	CASSEWALGPPGAFF
TRBD1	TRBV5-5	TRBJ1-1	-	TGTGCCAGCAGCACCCGGACAGGGCAGAACACTGAAGCTTTCTTT	CASSTRTGQNTEAFF
TRBD1	TRBV5-4	TRBJ1-1	once	TGTGCCAGCAGCCCGCCGGACAGGGGGCAGGGTGAAGCTTTCTTT	CASSPPDRGQGEAFF
TRBD2	TRBV5-1	TRBJ2-3	-	TGCGCCAGCTCGACTAGCAATGTTATAGATACGCAGTATTTT	CASSTSNVIDTQYF
-	TRBV6-8	TRBJ2-1	-	TGTGCCAGCAGTTACTCTGGACAGCTAGCGTCCTACAATGAGCAGTTCTTC	CASSYSGQLASYNEQFF
TRBD1	TRBV4-1	TRBJ1-5	-	TGCGCCAGCAGCCAAGAGGGGACAGGGAACAATCAGCCCCAGCATTTT	CASSQEGTGNNQPQHF
-	TRBV5-6	TRBJ1-5	-	TGTGCCAGCAGCTTGTGGGAAACCTTAGAATGGTATAGCAATCAGCCCCAGCATTTT	CASSLWETLEWYSNQPQHF
-	TRBV15	TRBJ1-4	-	TGTGCCACCAGCAGAGTGGGTGAAAAACTGTTTTTT	CATSRVGEKLFF
-	TRBV5-1	TRBJ1-4	-	TGCGCCAGCAGCGTGGGCGACACCCCAACTAATGAAAAACTGTTTTTT	CASSVGDTPTNEKLFF
-	TRBV29-1	TRBJ2-7	-	TGCAGCGTGCGGCAGGGAGGAGATTCCGAGCAGTACTTC	CSVRQGGDSEQYF